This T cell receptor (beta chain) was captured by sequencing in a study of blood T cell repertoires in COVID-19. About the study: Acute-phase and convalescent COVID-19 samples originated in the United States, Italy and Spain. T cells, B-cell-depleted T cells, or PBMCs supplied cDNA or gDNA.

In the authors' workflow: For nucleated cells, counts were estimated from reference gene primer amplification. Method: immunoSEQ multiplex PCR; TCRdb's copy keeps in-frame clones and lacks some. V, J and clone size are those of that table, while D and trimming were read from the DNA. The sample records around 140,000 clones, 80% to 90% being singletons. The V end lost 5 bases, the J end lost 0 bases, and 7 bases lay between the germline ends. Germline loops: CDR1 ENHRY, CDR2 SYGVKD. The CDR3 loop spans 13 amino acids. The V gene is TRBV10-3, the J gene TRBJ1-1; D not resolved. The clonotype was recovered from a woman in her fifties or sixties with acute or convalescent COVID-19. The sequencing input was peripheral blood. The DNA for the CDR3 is TGTGCCATCAGTCCAGTGGTGAACACTGAAGCTTTCTTT. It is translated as CAISPVVNTEAFF.